This record concerns one T cell receptor beta chain sequence. Antigen unknown. The source of the sample is a study of identifying expanded T cells in peripheral blood. Only in-frame clones appear in the TCRdb table, and some are missing; sequencing was by immunoSEQ multiplex PCR. The top ten clones hold less than 7% of a sample with about 100,000 clones, over 70% of them seen once. Regarding the study as a whole: Technical replicates showed roughly 1.2 changed clones; two weeks about 16; four weeks 19.

Healthy donors had no documented immune events, such as infections, while sampled. CDR3 length: 14 residues. The trim removed 4 bases at V and 4 bases at J, leaving 6 bases unmatched. CDR1 is SGHTA and CDR2 is FQGNSA in the germline V gene. Sequencing input: blood. This chain connects TRBV7-2 to TRBJ1-1; 7 bases match TRBD1. This TCR came from a person aged 18 to 70 in good health. The CDR3 DNA sequence: TGTGCCAGCAGCTATTGGGACAGCGCCACTGAAGCTTTCTTT. Protein sequence: CASSYWDSATEAFF.